These 18 T cell receptor beta chains came from one sample sequenced in a study of cytomegalovirus exposure and HLA in healthy donors. Primers for the PCR totalled 60 Vbeta and 13 Jbeta. TCRdb keeps only in-frame clones here, not all; method: immunoSEQ multiplex PCR. The table lists about 93,000 clones, 70% to 80% of them singletons. Sequencing was carried out using PBMCs. The receptors were gathered from a man younger than 40 in good health and CMV-seronegative.

The V gene is TRBV19, the J gene TRBJ1-2, with 11 bases identical to TRBD1. The CDR3 is 14 amino acids. Germline V gives CDR1 LNHDA, CDR2 SQIVND (reference sequence). Trimming cost V 3 bases and J 7 bases; bases outside gene matches: 4. The CDR3 loop is CASSMDRGPLGYTF. CDR3 coding DNA: TGTGCCAGTAGTATGGACAGGGGGCCGCTTGGCTACACCTTC.

The chain uses TRBV9 and TRBJ2-3, with no clear D. V was pared by 9 bases and J by 1 base, with 6 bases between. CDR3 length equals 11 residues. Germline lookup yields CDR1 SGDLS and CDR2 YYNGEE. This CDR3 reads CAKTGTDTQYF. CDR3 coding DNA: TGTGCCAAAACGGGCACAGATACGCAGTATTTT.

J is TRBJ1-1 and V is TRBV4-2; no definite D call. Germline lookup yields CDR1 LGHNA and CDR2 YNFKEQ. The CDR3 sequence is 15 residues long. The V end was cut by 4 bases, the J end by 4 bases, with 16 bases between. The CDR3 loop reads CASSPLRQVSTEAFF. CDR3 coding DNA: TGTGCCAGCAGCCCCCTTCGTCAGGTTAGCACTGAAGCTTTCTTT.

The chain carries TRBV19 and TRBJ2-1, with TRBD2 matching 11 bases. Germline loops: CDR1 LNHDA, CDR2 SQIVND (reference sequence). After removal of 3 bases from V and 3 bases from J, the junction contained 1 base not matched to a gene. The CDR3 is 15 residues long. CDR3 sequence (DNA): TGTGCCAGTAGTATCGGGACTAGCGGCTACAATGAGCAGTTCTTC. The encoded protein is CASSIGTSGYNEQFF.

The table lists this clone with a few counts. The rearrangement links TRBV6-5 to TRBJ1-4; tentative D call: TRBD1 (6 bases). Germline-derived CDR1 and CDR2 are MNHEY and SVGAGI. V lost 2 bases, J lost 2 bases, and 12 bases lay in between. The CDR3 consists of 16 residues. The CDR3 is CASSYRKTGTNEKLFF. The CDR3 coding sequence is TGTGCCAGCAGTTACCGCAAGACAGGCACTAATGAAAAACTGTTTTTT.

The chain links TRBV11-3 to TRBJ2-1; 8 positions agree with TRBD2. Losses at the gene ends were 5 bases for V and 3 bases for J; bases not matched to a gene: 15. Germline V gene data show CDR1 as SGHNT and CDR2 as YENEEA. CDR3 length: 18 residues. This CDR3 is CASSTTRGGDEIYNEQFF. The CDR3 DNA reads as TGTGCCAGCAGCACCACTCGGGGGGGGGATGAGATCTACAATGAGCAGTTCTTC.

The rearrangement joins TRBV7-2 to TRBJ2-5; no clear D. Germline V gives CDR1 SGHTA, CDR2 FQGNSA. Trimming took 2 bases from V and 4 from J, leaving 8 bases between them. The CDR3 is 13 residues long. The CDR3 DNA reads as TGTGCCAGCAGCTTAAGCCTCGGAGAGACCCAGTACTTC. This sequence encodes CASSLSLGETQYF. The variable domain in full, with the rest retrieved from reference TRBV7-2 and TRBJ2-5, is GAGVSQSPSNKVTEKGKDVELRCDPISGHTALYWYRQSLGQGLEFLIYFQGNSAPDKSGLPSDRFSAERTGGSVSTLTIQRTQQEDSAVYLCASSLSLGETQYFGPGTRLLVL.

This clone was detected only once. This chain uses TRBV10-1 with TRBJ2-1; TRBD2 matches at 9 bases. The CDR3 spans 15 residues. Germline V gene sequence: CDR1 WNHNN, CDR2 SYGVQD (reference sequence). With V trimmed by 2 bases and J by 4 bases, 3 bases remained unmatched. Here the CDR3 DNA reads TGCGCCAGCAGTGAGCAACTAGCGGGTTACAATGAGCAGTTCTTC. Its protein is CASSEQLAGYNEQFF.

CDR3 sequence: CATSRTTRDRGRFGGYTF. In nucleotides, the CDR3 is TGTGCCACCAGCAGAACCACTCGGGACAGGGGGCGTTTTGGAGGCTACACCTTC. This sequence joins TRBV15 and TRBJ1-2; 12 bases align to TRBD1. V lost 2 bases to trimming and J lost 8 bases; unmatched junction nucleotides: 15. The germline V gene has CDR1 LNHNV and CDR2 YYDKDF (reference sequence). The CDR3 runs to 18 residues.

The chain employs TRBV11-3 and TRBJ2-2, with D possibly matching TRBD1 (5 bases). The V end was cut by 5 bases, the J end by 6 bases, with 10 bases between. The germline V gene has CDR1 SGHNT and CDR2 YENEEA. The CDR3 covers 13 residues. CDR3 nucleotide sequence: TGTGCCAGCAGCCCCAGGGTTCCCGGGGAGCTGTTTTTT. Its translation: CASSPRVPGELFF. Together with reference TRBV11-3 and TRBJ2-2, the CDR3 gives the full variable domain: EAGVVQSPRYKIIEKKQPVAFWCNPISGHNTLYWYLQNLGQGPELLIRYENEEAVDDSQLPKDRFSAERLKGVDSTLKIQPAELGDSAVYLCASSPRVPGELFFGEGSRLTVL.

This clone was detected only a few times. The genes are TRBV6-1 and TRBJ1-5; 8 positions match TRBD1. Trimming took 6 bases from V and 1 from J; bases not matched to a gene: 5. This CDR3 is 15 amino acids long. Germline lookup yields CDR1 MNHNS and CDR2 SASEGT. As DNA, the CDR3 is TGTGCCAGCAGCGCAAGACAGGGGAGCAATCAGCCCCAGCATTTT. Protein product: CASSARQGSNQPQHF.

The V and J genes are TRBV9 and TRBJ2-7, with 7 nucleotides matching TRBD2. Germline trimming cut 0 bases from V and 5 bases from J; bases unmatched to any gene: 11. Per germline, CDR1 SGDLS and CDR2 YYNGEE. The length of the CDR3 is 16 residues. For the CDR3, the DNA is TGTGCCAGCAGCGTAGAGGGACGGGAGGATAGGGACGAGCAGTACGTC. Translated, it gives CASSVEGREDRDEQYV.

The V call is TRBV5-4, the J call TRBJ2-7; 9 nucleotides match TRBD1. Looked up from germline, CDR1 is SGHNT and CDR2 is YYREEE (reference sequence). J was trimmed by 3 bases and V by 3 bases; bases with no gene match: 4. The CDR3 is made up of 14 amino acids. In nucleotides, the CDR3 is TGTGCCAGCAGCTATGACAGGGGGGACTACGAGCAGTACTTC. Translated: CASSYDRGDYEQYF.

This clone was picked up a small number of times. J is TRBJ2-1 and V is TRBV2; D remains ambiguous. V shed 10 bases and J shed 0 bases, with 10 bases lying between them. The germline V gene has CDR1 SNHLY and CDR2 FYNNEI. The CDR3 loop spans 13 amino acids. The CDR3 here is CATSRLSYNEQFF. DNA of the CDR3: TGTGCCACTTCGCGCCTCTCCTACAATGAGCAGTTCTTC.

The chain carries TRBV7-6 and TRBJ1-2, with TRBD1 identical over 8 bases. CDR1 and CDR2 from the germline V gene are SGHVS and FNYEAQ. V lost 5 bases and J lost 6; bases outside the gene matches: 2. This CDR3 comprises 12 residues. CDR3 loop: CASSRRGHGYTF. DNA of the CDR3: TGTGCCAGCAGCCGCAGGGGGCATGGCTACACCTTC.

The rearrangement links TRBV5-1 to TRBJ1-2; the match to TRBD1 covers 7 bases. Germline CDR1 reads SGHRS; CDR2 reads YFSETQ. The CDR3 totals 12 residues. Trimming at V came to 2 bases and at J to 8 bases, leaving 3 bases not matched to a gene. The chain's CDR3 is CASSLDREGYTF. The CDR3 nucleotides read TGCGCCAGCAGCTTAGACAGGGAAGGCTACACCTTC.

The genes are TRBV29-1 and TRBJ1-1; 10 nucleotides align to TRBD1. V trimming: 7 bases; J trimming: 7 bases; junction bases outside the gene matches: 9. There are 13 residues in the CDR3. From germline, CDR1 is SQVTM and CDR2 ANQGSEA. CDR3 nucleotides: TGCAGCGCCCTCGACAGGGGGCAGGGTGAAGCTTTCTTT. Translated, it gives CSALDRGQGEAFF.

The gene calls are TRBV9 and TRBJ2-3, with 9 bases identical to TRBD2. Germline V gene sequence: CDR1 SGDLS, CDR2 YYNGEE. CDR3 length equals 15 residues. The V segment lost 3 bases and the J segment 2 bases; nucleotides outside the gene matches: 4. The CDR3 DNA reads TGTGCCAGCAGCGGTAGCGGGGGTAACACAGATACGCAGTATTTT. This codes for CASSGSGGNTDTQYF.